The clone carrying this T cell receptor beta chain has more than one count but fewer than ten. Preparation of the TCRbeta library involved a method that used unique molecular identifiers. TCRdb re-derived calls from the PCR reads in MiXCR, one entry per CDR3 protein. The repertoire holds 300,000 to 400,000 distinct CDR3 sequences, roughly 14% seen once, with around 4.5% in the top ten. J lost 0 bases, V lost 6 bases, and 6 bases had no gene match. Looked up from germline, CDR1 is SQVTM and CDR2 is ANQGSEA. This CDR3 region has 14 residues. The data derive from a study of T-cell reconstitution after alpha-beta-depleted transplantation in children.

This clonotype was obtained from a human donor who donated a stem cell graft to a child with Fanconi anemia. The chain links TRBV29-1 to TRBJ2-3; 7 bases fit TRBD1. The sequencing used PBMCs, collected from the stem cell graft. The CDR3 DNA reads TGCAGCGTCAGGGGGACATCTAGCACAGATACGCAGTATTTT. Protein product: CSVRGTSSTDTQYF.